Following are 30 T cell receptor beta chains from one sample sequenced in a study of T cells in localized non-small cell lung cancer. Profiled with immunoSEQ multiplex PCR; TCRdb holds only in-frame clones, not every one. The sample yields approximately 88,000 clones, roughly 91% seen once. The sample here was PBMCs, taken before any cancer treatment. All receptors come from a woman aged 40-75 years with stage II squamous cell lung carcinoma.

This chain connects TRBV5-5 to TRBJ1-6, with a weak D call TRBD1 (5 bases). V lost 4 bases to trimming and J lost 8 bases, with 16 bases between them. The germline V gene encodes CDR1 SGHKS and CDR2 YYEKEE (reference sequence). The CDR3 contains 15 residues. The CDR3 sequence: CASSKAGLVDSPLHF. The CDR3 coding sequence is TGTGCCAGCAGCAAAGCGGGGCTTGTGGATTCACCCCTCCACTTT.

The gene calls are TRBV2 and TRBJ1-5, with 7 bases aligning to TRBD1. CDR3 length equals 16 residues. The germline CDR1 and CDR2 sequences are SNHLY and FYNNEI. Trimming at V came to 5 bases and at J to 0 bases, leaving 7 bases not matched to a gene. CDR3 protein: CASSTQGYRSNQPQHF. CDR3 DNA sequence: TGTGCCAGCAGTACACAGGGGTACCGTAGCAATCAGCCCCAGCATTTT.

Sample share makes this clone medium-sized. V is TRBV21-1 and J is TRBJ1-2; the D call TRBD1 from the table was never checked on the DNA. TRBV21-1 represents a pseudogene. This CDR3 region has 17 residues. The CDR3 bases are TGTGCCAGCAGGAAAAGGGACAGGGCCCCTCGGGCGAGTGGCTACACCTTC. As protein: CASRKRDRAPRASGYTF.

The gene calls are TRBV6-1 and TRBJ1-2, with unresolved D. From germline, CDR1 is MNHNS and CDR2 SASEGT. The CDR3 runs 13 residues. V lost 6 bases and J lost 1, with 9 bases in between. The CDR3 DNA follows: TGTGCCAGCAGGGAGGTCGATAACTATGGCTACACCTTC. Translating it yields CASREVDNYGYTF.

The chain joins TRBV7-9 to TRBJ2-7; TRBD1 is a possible D gene (5 bases). The length of the CDR3 is 14 residues. V gave up 3 bases and J gave up 2 bases, with 11 bases separating them. Germline lookup yields CDR1 SEHNR and CDR2 FQNEAQ (reference sequence). For the CDR3, the DNA is TGTGCCAGCAGCTTCATGGGCAGGGCCTACGAGCAGTACTTC. Its protein product is CASSFMGRAYEQYF. The full variable domain, completed using reference TRBV7-9 and TRBJ2-7, is DTGVSQNPRHKITKRGQNVTFRCDPISEHNRLYWYRQTLGQGPEFLTYFQNEAQLEKSRLLSDRFSAERPKGSFSTLEIQRTEQGDSAMYLCASSFMGRAYEQYFGPGTRLTVT.

This clone was seen only a few times. As DNA, the CDR3 is TGTGCCAGCAGTTTACATGTGACAGGGTCGTTTGAAAAACTGTTTTTT. Translated, it gives CASSLHVTGSFEKLFF. The chain is built from TRBV27 and TRBJ1-4, with 7 bases that match TRBD1. The ends lost 2 bases at V and 7 bases at J; junction bases unmatched: 10. Germline lookup yields CDR1 MNHEY and CDR2 SMNVEV (reference sequence). The CDR3 is 16 residues long.

This clone was seen only once. The chain joins TRBV7-8 to TRBJ2-1, with TRBD1 as a possible D gene (5 bases). Trimming took off 1 base at V and 1 base at J, with 11 bases between the two ends. Germline V gene sequence: CDR1 SGHVS, CDR2 FQNEAQ. This CDR3 region has 16 residues. The CDR3 protein is CASSLGRGPSYNEQFF. For the CDR3, the DNA is TGTGCCAGCAGCTTAGGAAGGGGCCCGTCCTACAATGAGCAGTTCTTC. Full variable domain (rest looked up from reference TRBV7-8 and TRBJ2-1): GAGVSQSPRYKVAKRGQDVALRCDPISGHVSLFWYQQALGQGPEFLTYFQNEAQLDKSGLPSDRFFAERPEGSVSTLKIQRTQQEDSAVYLCASSLGRGPSYNEQFFGPGTRLTVL.

The chain links TRBV4-1 to TRBJ1-1; the D is unclear. V was cut by 0 bases and J by 7 bases, with 9 bases left in between. The germline gives CDR1 MGHRA, CDR2 YSYEKL. The CDR3 has 13 residues. CDR3 sequence reads: CASSQDLGSEAFF. As DNA, the CDR3 is TGCGCCAGCAGCCAAGATCTAGGGAGTGAAGCTTTCTTT.

The CDR3 is CASSQEEGGRRYSAKNIQYF. The CDR3 nucleotides are TGTGCCAGCAGCCAAGAGGAGGGCGGGAGGAGGTATAGTGCCAAAAACATTCAGTACTTC. The gene calls are TRBV4-2 and TRBJ2-4, with 8 bases identical to TRBD2. The CDR3 has 20 residues. With 0 bases clipped from V and 1 base from J, the junction kept 14 bases outside the gene matches. Germline CDR1 and CDR2: LGHNA and YNFKEQ.

This chain links TRBV5-1 with TRBJ1-2; D might be TRBD1 (5 bases). This CDR3 comprises 20 residues. Trimming shortened V by 4 bases and J by 2 bases, and 30 bases separated the two germline ends. Germline V gives CDR1 SGHRS, CDR2 YFSETQ. The CDR3 here is CASSDWGLSRALAKNYGYTF. Here the CDR3 DNA reads TGCGCCAGCAGCGACTGGGGATTGAGCAGGGCTTTAGCCAAAAACTATGGCTACACCTTC.

The CDR3, as DNA: TGTGCCAGCAGTCAATTAACAGGACCCAATGAAAAACTGTTTTTT. Protein: CASSQLTGPNEKLFF. The chain links TRBV6-1 to TRBJ1-4; D might be TRBD1 (5 bases). The germline V and J ends were trimmed by 5 bases and 5 bases, with 15 bases remaining between them. The germline V gene encodes CDR1 MNHNS and CDR2 SASEGT. The CDR3 runs 15 residues.

The chain has TRBV28 and TRBJ1-1, with a tentative D call TRBD1 (6 bases). Germline V CDR1 and CDR2: MDHEN, SYDVKM. The ends were cut back, 11 bases at V and 0 bases at J, with 22 bases in the middle. This CDR3 contains 16 residues. CDR3 bases: TGTGCCGCCCTGAGGGGGGGGCTTCGAATGAACACTGAAGCTTTCTTT. Protein: CAALRGGLRMNTEAFF.

This clone was seen only once. CDR3 nucleotides: TGTGCCAGCAGCGAGACAGGGGCCCGGGAGCAGTACTTC. This gives the protein CASSETGAREQYF. The J gene is TRBJ2-7, the V gene TRBV25-1; TRBD1 matches at 8 bases. Germline V CDR1 and CDR2: MGHDK, SYGVNS. After removal of 6 bases from V and 7 bases from J, the junction contained 8 bases not matched to a gene. CDR3 size: 13 residues.

The V call is TRBV2, the J call TRBJ1-6, with a tentative D call TRBD1 (6 bases). The CDR3 contains 16 residues. CDR1 and CDR2 (germline): SNHLY, FYNNEI. V was trimmed by 9 bases and J by 9 bases, leaving 24 bases between them. The CDR3 here is CASKNSGDRRGSPLHF. The CDR3 DNA follows: TGTGCCAGTAAAAACTCAGGGGATAGGAGGGGTTCACCCCTCCACTTT.

The chain has TRBV5-4 and TRBJ2-5; D remains unclear. V lost 4 bases and J 1 base, leaving 11 bases between the germline ends. Germline values: CDR1 SGHNT, CDR2 YYREEE (reference sequence). This CDR3 is 14 amino acids long. DNA of the CDR3: TGTGCCAGCAGCCTAGGGCCTTTCCAAGAGACCCAGTACTTC. Translated, it gives CASSLGPFQETQYF.

V usage is TRBV7-6 and J usage is TRBJ2-1, with unresolved D. The ends were cut back, 5 bases at V and 2 bases at J, with 13 bases in the middle. The CDR3 spans 15 residues. Germline CDR1 and CDR2: SGHVS and FNYEAQ. The CDR3 sequence is CASSPERHPYNEQFF. The DNA for the CDR3 is TGTGCCAGCAGCCCCGAGAGGCATCCCTACAATGAGCAGTTCTTC.

The chain is built from TRBV6-1 and TRBJ2-1, with D tentatively TRBD2 (5 bases). V was pared by 2 bases and J by 1 base, with 9 bases between. The CDR3 length is 15 residues. CDR1 is MNHNS and CDR2 is SASEGT in the germline V gene. The CDR3 bases are TGTGCCAGCAGTGAAAGAGGGATGTCCTACAATGAGCAGTTCTTC. Its protein is CASSERGMSYNEQFF.

In this sample, this clone turned up once. The chain links TRBV29-1 to TRBJ1-1; D unresolved. CDR3 length equals 11 residues. The germline gives CDR1 SQVTM, CDR2 ANQGSEA. V was trimmed by 6 bases and J by 1 base, leaving 6 bases between them. The CDR3 here is CSVQKNTEAFF. CDR3 coding DNA: TGCAGCGTACAGAAGAACACTGAAGCTTTCTTT.

The CDR3 DNA reads TGCGCCAGCAGACCCGGACAGGGGGACACTGAAGCTTTCTTT. Encoded protein: CASRPGQGDTEAFF. V and J are TRBV10-1 and TRBJ1-1; 10 nucleotides align to TRBD1. Germline lookup yields CDR1 WNHNN and CDR2 SYGVQD (reference sequence). The V and J ends lost 6 bases and 3 bases, in that order; junction bases with no gene match: 4. The CDR3 consists of 14 residues.

This clone was picked up a small number of times. The CDR3 nucleotides are TGTGCCAGCAGCTTAATTCAGAGGAGATACGGAAACACCATATATTTT. This gives the protein CASSLIQRRYGNTIYF. The rearrangement links TRBV7-2 to TRBJ1-3; D call uncertain. In germline, CDR1 is SGHTA, CDR2 FQGNSA. This CDR3 comprises 16 residues. The V end lost 2 bases, the J end lost 4 bases, and 15 bases lay between the germline ends.

The chain has TRBV28 and TRBJ2-3; 9 bases line up with TRBD1. Germline lookup yields CDR1 MDHEN and CDR2 SYDVKM. The CDR3 extends over 16 amino acids. V lost 7 bases and J lost 0; bases outside the gene matches: 8. The chain's CDR3 is CASIEQGAPSTDTQYF. CDR3 DNA sequence: TGTGCCAGCATCGAACAGGGGGCCCCTAGCACAGATACGCAGTATTTT.

The V gene is TRBV2, the J gene TRBJ2-3; 7 nucleotides match TRBD2. This CDR3 has 16 residues. Losses at the gene ends were 4 bases for V and 6 bases for J; bases not matched to a gene: 13. The V gene's germline CDR1 is SNHLY and CDR2 FYNNEI. CDR3 sequence (DNA): TGTGCCAGCAGTGGGCGGGCTAGCGGTCGAAAGGATACGCAGTATTTT. Its translation: CASSGRASGRKDTQYF. Variable domain in full (rest from reference TRBV2 and TRBJ2-3): EPEVTQTPSHQVTQMGQEVILRCVPISNHLYFYWYRQILGQKVEFLVSFYNNEISEKSEIFDDQFSVERPDGSNFTLKIRSTKLEDSAMYFCASSGRASGRKDTQYFGPGTRLTVL.

This chain uses TRBV2 with TRBJ2-2, with D possibly being TRBD2 (5 bases). This CDR3 region has 13 residues. V dropped 4 bases and J dropped 6 bases, with 9 bases sitting between them. Germline lookup yields CDR1 SNHLY and CDR2 FYNNEI. CDR3 residues: CASSVEVPGELFF. The CDR3 DNA is TGTGCCAGCAGTGTGGAGGTTCCCGGGGAGCTGTTTTTT.

V and J are TRBV19 and TRBJ2-3; TRBD1 aligns across 11 bases. The J segment lost 5 bases and the V segment lost 3 bases, leaving 4 bases of the junction unmatched. CDR3 size: 15 residues. The germline gives CDR1 LNHDA, CDR2 SQIVND (reference sequence). This CDR3 reads CASSIGQGAEDTQYF. CDR3 nucleotides: TGTGCCAGTAGTATTGGACAGGGGGCAGAAGATACGCAGTATTTT.

The chain employs TRBV6-5 and TRBJ1-2, with D possibly being TRBD1 (6 bases). The germline V and J ends were trimmed by 2 bases and 0 bases, with 13 bases remaining between them. This CDR3 spans 16 amino acids. CDR1 is MNHEY and CDR2 is SVGAGI in the germline V gene. The CDR3 here is CASSYLGQTANYGYTF. The CDR3 DNA is TGTGCCAGCAGTTACCTGGGACAAACAGCTAACTATGGCTACACCTTC.

The chain links TRBV27 to TRBJ2-3; perhaps TRBD1 as D (5 bases). V lost 3 bases, J lost 7 bases, and 14 bases lay in between. The V gene's germline CDR1 is MNHEY and CDR2 SMNVEV (reference sequence). This CDR3 region has 14 residues. This chain's CDR3 is CASSLGLRANTQYF. In DNA form, the CDR3 reads TGTGCCAGCAGTTTGGGGCTAAGAGCAAATACGCAGTATTTT.

The V and J genes are TRBV29-1 and TRBJ1-2; D call uncertain. V was clipped by 0 bases and J by 4 bases, with 9 bases between them. This CDR3 comprises 13 residues. The germline V gene encodes CDR1 SQVTM and CDR2 ANQGSEA. CDR3 coding DNA: TGCAGCGTTGAAGAATTCGTTTCCTATGGCTACACCTTC. Amino acids: CSVEEFVSYGYTF.

This chain joins TRBV16 and TRBJ1-1; D not resolved. This CDR3 has 11 residues. CDR1 is KGHSY, CDR2 FQNENV, per germline. The ends were cut back, 2 bases at V and 5 bases at J, with 3 bases in the middle. CDR3 DNA sequence: TGTGCCAGCAGCCAACTTACTGAAGCTTTCTTT. Protein sequence: CASSQLTEAFF.

The V call is TRBV29-1, the J call TRBJ2-3; D possibly corresponds to TRBD2 (5 bases). Trimming shortened V by 2 bases and J by 0 bases, and 12 bases separated the two germline ends. Germline CDR1 reads SQVTM; CDR2 reads ANQGSEA. The CDR3 contains 15 residues. CDR3 DNA sequence: TGCAGCGTTGAACGAGGGCCTACTAGCACAGATACGCAGTATTTT. This translates into CSVERGPTSTDTQYF.

The chain couples TRBV18 to TRBJ2-1, with no clear D. Trimming left V 0 bases short and J 6 bases short, with 18 bases between. The CDR3 spans 17 residues. CDR1 is KGHSH, CDR2 LQKENI, per germline. The CDR3 is CASSPPIGPLGSNEQFF. CDR3 DNA sequence: TGTGCCAGCTCACCACCGATCGGACCCCTTGGGTCCAATGAGCAGTTCTTC.